These T cell receptor beta chains were read from a single sample in a study of T cells after yellow fever vaccination. TCRdb used MiXCR to reprocess the 5' RACE reads, holding one entry per CDR3 protein. This table has some 600,000 distinct CDR3 sequences, around 12% appearing once. Specimen: PBMCs, collected on the day of the yellow fever booster vaccination. All receptors derive from a man aged 25-45 years who received the YFV17D yellow fever vaccine. Each CDR3 is given with its conserved first and last residue. The D gene is left open where the match is weak. Clone size is not always given. Where it is, it says once, few, many or a class for expanded clones.

DNA | CDR3 | J | V | D | size
TGTGCCAGCAGGACTCCGGGACAGGGGTACGAGCAGTACTTC | CASRTPGQGYEQYF | TRBJ2-7 | TRBV27 | TRBD1 | .
TGTGCCAGCAGCCTCGGAGGCCAGGGGGCATTGATCGGCTACACCTTC | CASSLGGQGALIGYTF | TRBJ1-2 | TRBV5-5 | TRBD1 | .
TGCAGTGCTAGTGTCGGGGGGGCGGGTCAGCCCCAGCATTTT | CSASVGGAGQPQHF | TRBJ1-5 | TRBV20-1 | . | .
TGTGCCAGCAGCCAAGATGCGGGAGGGTCTAGGGGTTCACCCCTCCACTTT | CASSQDAGGSRGSPLHF | TRBJ1-6 | TRBV3-1 | . | few
TGTGCCAGCAGCTTAAACGGCGCATATAGCACAGATACGCAGTATTTT | CASSLNGAYSTDTQYF | TRBJ2-3 | TRBV7-2 | . | once
TGCAGTGCTAGACAGGCCAACACTGAAGCTTTCTTT | CSARQANTEAFF | TRBJ1-1 | TRBV20-1 | . | .
TGCAGTGCCCCCGGACCCTCCTACAATGAGCAGTTCTTC | CSAPGPSYNEQFF | TRBJ2-1 | TRBV20-1 | . | .
TGCGCCAGCAGCTCGGAGTTGGTCGGTGGGGAGCTGTTTTTT | CASSSELVGGELFF | TRBJ2-2 | TRBV5-1 | . | few
TGTGCCAGCAGAACCACGGACAGGGGGAACACTGAAGCTTTCTTT | CASRTTDRGNTEAFF | TRBJ1-1 | TRBV6-1 | TRBD1 | few
TGTGCCAGCAGCTTGGGTCGCGGGGGGGCCACCGGGGAGCTGTTTTTT | CASSLGRGGATGELFF | TRBJ2-2 | TRBV7-6 | TRBD2 | .
TGCAGTGCCTTACCAGGGGGCGCGAATCTTAACACTGAAGCTTTCTTT | CSALPGGANLNTEAFF | TRBJ1-1 | TRBV20-1 | TRBD1 | .
TGCAGTGCTAGAGAATCCGGGCGTCAGCCCCAGCATTTT | CSARESGRQPQHF | TRBJ1-5 | TRBV20-1 | . | .
TGCGCCAGCAGTTCTTCCAGGGCAGGGGGCATCTATGGCTACACCTTC | CASSSSRAGGIYGYTF | TRBJ1-2 | TRBV4-3 | TRBD1 | .
TGTGCCAGCATTTTTGCAGGTCAGCCCCAGCATTTT | CASIFAGQPQHF | TRBJ1-5 | TRBV12-3/TRBV12-4 | . | .
TGTGCCAGCAGTTACTACGGCAATGAGCAGTTCTTC | CASSYYGNEQFF | TRBJ2-1 | TRBV6-2/TRBV6-3 | . | .
TGTGCCACCAGTGACTCTTCGTCCCGGGACCTTGGAGGCTACACCTTC | CATSDSSSRDLGGYTF | TRBJ1-2 | TRBV24-1 | . | few
TGTGCCAGCAGCCAGTCAGAGAACCCCTACAATGAGCAGTTCTTC | CASSQSENPYNEQFF | TRBJ2-1 | TRBV3-1 | . | many
TGCAGTGCTAGAGATACAGGGTCAGCTTTCTTT | CSARDTGSAFF | TRBJ1-1 | TRBV20-1 | . | .
TGTGCCAGCAGCCGACACACGCGTTGCGGGACAGGGGATGGAAACACCATATATTTT | CASSRHTRCGTGDGNTIYF | TRBJ1-3 | TRBV7-3 | TRBD1 | few
TGTGCCACCAGCAGGGGGTTCTCCTACGAGCAGTACTTC | CATSRGFSYEQYF | TRBJ2-7 | TRBV15 | . | many
TGTGCCAGCAGCTTAAGGCAAACGGATGGAACCGGGGAGCTGTTTTTT | CASSLRQTDGTGELFF | TRBJ2-2 | TRBV7-7 | . | .
TGTGCCAGCAGCGTGGTGGGGGCTGGCACTGAAGCTTTCTTT | CASSVVGAGTEAFF | TRBJ1-1 | TRBV7-2 | . | many
TGCGCCAGCAGCTTATACCCTAGCGGGAGGAGTGAGACCCAGTACTTC | CASSLYPSGRSETQYF | TRBJ2-5 | TRBV5-1 | TRBD2 | few
TGCGCCAGCAGTCAATCGAAAGGTTTAAGCAATCAGCCCCAGCATTTT | CASSQSKGLSNQPQHF | TRBJ1-5 | TRBV23-1 | . | many
TGTGCCTGGAATATCGAAAGGAACTATGGCTACACCTTC | CAWNIERNYGYTF | TRBJ1-2 | TRBV30 | . | .
TGTGCCAGCAGCCCCGAGCTAGCGGGAGGGCCGGGTGAGCAGTTCTTC | CASSPELAGGPGEQFF | TRBJ2-1 | TRBV7-9 | TRBD2 | .
TGTGCCAGTAGTATGGATGGGAGGACTGAAGCTTTCTTT | CASSMDGRTEAFF | TRBJ1-1 | TRBV19 | . | few
TGTGCCACCAGCAGAGTGGACGGGAGAAGAGTCGAGCAGTACTTC | CATSRVDGRRVEQYF | TRBJ2-7 | TRBV15 | . | .
TGTGCCAGCAGGGCGGGGCACACCGGGGAGCTGTTTTTT | CASRAGHTGELFF | TRBJ2-2 | TRBV12-3/TRBV12-4 | . | many
TGTGCCAGCAGCTTGTTTACTAGCGGGTACGAGCAGTACTTC | CASSLFTSGYEQYF | TRBJ2-7 | TRBV5-6 | TRBD2 | few
TGTGCCATCAGTCCTGTCGGGACAGGGTTCCAGCCCCAGCATTTT | CAISPVGTGFQPQHF | TRBJ1-5 | TRBV6-1 | TRBD1 | .
TGTGCCAGCAGTACAGGGGCCAACTACGAGCAGTACTTC | CASSTGANYEQYF | TRBJ2-7 | TRBV12-3/TRBV12-4 | TRBD1 | .
TGTGCCAGCATGACTTCAGCGGGAGGGTTCAATGAGCAGTTCTTC | CASMTSAGGFNEQFF | TRBJ2-1 | TRBV11-2 | TRBD2 | .
TGCAGCGTTGACCCCGGGGATGCATACAATGAGCAGTTCTTC | CSVDPGDAYNEQFF | TRBJ2-1 | TRBV29-1 | . | few
TGCGCCAGCAGCACTTACAGGGGGGATGGCTACACCTTC | CASSTYRGDGYTF | TRBJ1-2 | TRBV5-1 | TRBD1 | few
TGTGCCAGCAGCTTCGTGGAAAAGGGGAGAGATACGCAGTATTTT | CASSFVEKGRDTQYF | TRBJ2-3 | TRBV5-6 | . | few
TGTGCCAGCAGTTTAGCGAGGTCTGAACTCCAGGTTGAGACCCAGTACTTC | CASSLARSELQVETQYF | TRBJ2-5 | TRBV12-3/TRBV12-4 | . | few
TGTGCCAGCAGCCCTACCGGGACTAGCGGACTTGGGTTCTTC | CASSPTGTSGLGFF | TRBJ2-1 | TRBV6-1 | TRBD2 | few
TGTGCCACCAGCTCCGACTACATGGGAGAGACCCAGTACTTC | CATSSDYMGETQYF | TRBJ2-5 | TRBV15 | . | few
TGCGGTGCTAGACCGAAACGGGACCTCTTATACGAGCAGTACTTC | CGARPKRDLLYEQYF | TRBJ2-7 | TRBV20-1 | . | .
TGCGCCAGCAGCTTGGCGGCAGGGAACTCCTACAATGAGCAGTTCTTC | CASSLAAGNSYNEQFF | TRBJ2-1 | TRBV5-1 | . | few
TGTGCCAGCACTCAGGAGGTTCTTGGACTAGCGGGAAATGAGCAGTTCTTC | CASTQEVLGLAGNEQFF | TRBJ2-1 | TRBV11-3 | TRBD2 | .
TGTGCCAGCAGCCTGGGGGCCATTAATGAAAAACTGTTTTTT | CASSLGAINEKLFF | TRBJ1-4 | TRBV6-1 | . | .
TGTGCCACCAGCAGATCCGGGACCGCCCTAGTCGAGCAGTACTTC | CATSRSGTALVEQYF | TRBJ2-7 | TRBV15 | . | few
TGTGCCAGCAGCTTAAACCAGCTATTAATCCCGACTAGCACAGATACGCAGTATTTT | CASSLNQLLIPTSTDTQYF | TRBJ2-3 | TRBV11-2 | . | many
TGTGCCAGCAGTGAAAGGGTGCGGACCGGGGAGCTGTTTTTT | CASSERVRTGELFF | TRBJ2-2 | TRBV2 | . | .
TGTGCCAGCAGCTCCGTGGGCACTGAAGCTTTCTTT | CASSSVGTEAFF | TRBJ1-1 | TRBV11-2 | . | few
TGTGCCAGCAGCCAAGATAGGTACGAGCAGTACTTC | CASSQDRYEQYF | TRBJ2-7 | TRBV3-1 | . | many
TGTGCCAGCACCATCAGGGGGAACACCGGGGAGCTGTTTTTT | CASTIRGNTGELFF | TRBJ2-2 | TRBV7-2 | . | .
TGTGCCAGCAGGGTAGCGGGAGCCTACGAGCAGTACTTC | CASRVAGAYEQYF | TRBJ2-7 | TRBV7-2 | TRBD2 | few
TGCGCCAGCAGCCCTCTAGGAGGTAGCTCCTACGAGCAGTACTTC | CASSPLGGSSYEQYF | TRBJ2-7 | TRBV5-1 | . | few
TGCAGTGCTAGAGATAGTCGGCGTTATAGCAATCAGCCCCAGCATTTT | CSARDSRRYSNQPQHF | TRBJ1-5 | TRBV20-1 | . | few
TGTGCCAGCAGCCCGCAACTAGCGGGAGGCACAGATACGCAGTATTTT | CASSPQLAGGTDTQYF | TRBJ2-3 | TRBV7-2 | TRBD2 | .